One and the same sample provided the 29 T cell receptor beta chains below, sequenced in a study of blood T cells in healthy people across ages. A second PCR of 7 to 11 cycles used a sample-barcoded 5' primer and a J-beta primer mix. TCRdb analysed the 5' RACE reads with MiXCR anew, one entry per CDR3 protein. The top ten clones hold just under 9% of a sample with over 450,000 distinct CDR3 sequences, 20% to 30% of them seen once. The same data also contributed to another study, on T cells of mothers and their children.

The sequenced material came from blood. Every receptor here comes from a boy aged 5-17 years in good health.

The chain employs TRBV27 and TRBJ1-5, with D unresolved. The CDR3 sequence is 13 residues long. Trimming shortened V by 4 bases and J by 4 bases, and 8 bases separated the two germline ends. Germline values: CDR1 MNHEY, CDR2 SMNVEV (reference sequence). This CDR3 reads CASSSSPNQPQHF. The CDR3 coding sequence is TGTGCCAGCAGTTCTAGCCCTAATCAGCCCCAGCATTTT.

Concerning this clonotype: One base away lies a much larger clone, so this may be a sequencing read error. CDR3 loop: CTSNRPSTAYEQYF. Written as DNA, the CDR3 is TGTACCAGCAACCGACCCTCGACAGCCTACGAGCAGTACTTC. The chain links TRBV28 to TRBJ2-5; weak D call: TRBD1 (5 bases). The tail of the sequence fits TRBJ2-7 better, so the J call may be wrong. The CDR3 is 14 residues long. The germline gives CDR1 MDHEN, CDR2 SYDVKM.

The CDR3: CAITTGSNEQFF. The CDR3 bases are TGTGCCATCACGACAGGGAGCAATGAGCAGTTCTTC. The chain uses TRBV2 and TRBJ2-5; 7 bases align to TRBD1. The end of the DNA is better explained by TRBJ2-1, so the J call may be wrong. Germline CDR1 is SNHLY and CDR2 is FYNNEI. The CDR3 is made up of 12 amino acids.

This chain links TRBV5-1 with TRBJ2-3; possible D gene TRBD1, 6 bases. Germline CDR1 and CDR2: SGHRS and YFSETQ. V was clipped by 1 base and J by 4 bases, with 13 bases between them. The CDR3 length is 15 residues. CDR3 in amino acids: CASSLRNRESDTQYF. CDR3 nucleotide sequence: TGCGCCAGCAGCTTGAGGAACAGGGAGTCAGATACGCAGTATTTT.

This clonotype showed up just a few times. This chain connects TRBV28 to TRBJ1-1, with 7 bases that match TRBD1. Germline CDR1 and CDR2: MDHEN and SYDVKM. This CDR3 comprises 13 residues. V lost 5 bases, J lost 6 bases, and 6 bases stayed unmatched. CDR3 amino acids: CASSTYRGSEAFF. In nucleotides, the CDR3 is TGTGCCAGCAGTACCTACAGGGGCTCTGAAGCTTTCTTT.

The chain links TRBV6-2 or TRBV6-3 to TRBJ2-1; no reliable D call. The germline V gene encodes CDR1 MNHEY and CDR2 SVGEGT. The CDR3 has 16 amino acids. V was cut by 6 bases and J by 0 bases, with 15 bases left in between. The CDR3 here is CASSPAFPSSYNEQFF. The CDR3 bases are TGTGCCAGCAGCCCCGCTTTTCCGAGCTCCTACAATGAGCAGTTCTTC.

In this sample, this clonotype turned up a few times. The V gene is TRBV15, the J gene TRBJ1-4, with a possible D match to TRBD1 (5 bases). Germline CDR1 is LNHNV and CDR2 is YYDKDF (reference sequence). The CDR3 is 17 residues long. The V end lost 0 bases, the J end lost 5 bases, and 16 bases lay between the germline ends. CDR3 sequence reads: CATSRDEEWGRNEKLFF. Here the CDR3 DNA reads TGTGCCACCAGCAGAGATGAGGAATGGGGACGGAATGAAAAACTGTTTTTT.

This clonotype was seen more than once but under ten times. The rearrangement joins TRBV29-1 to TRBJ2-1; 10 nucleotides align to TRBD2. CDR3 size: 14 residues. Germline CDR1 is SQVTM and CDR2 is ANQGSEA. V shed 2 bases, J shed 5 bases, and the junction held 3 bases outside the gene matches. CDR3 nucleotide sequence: TGCAGCGTTGAAAGGCTAGCGGGGGACAATGAGCAGTTCTTC. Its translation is CSVERLAGDNEQFF.

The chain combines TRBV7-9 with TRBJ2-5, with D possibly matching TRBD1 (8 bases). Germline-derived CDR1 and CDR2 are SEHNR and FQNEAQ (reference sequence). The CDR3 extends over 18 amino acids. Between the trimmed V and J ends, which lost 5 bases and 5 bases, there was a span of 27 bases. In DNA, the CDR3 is TGTGCCAGCAGCAACCGAACCAGGACAGGGAGGGCATCGGAGACCCAGTACTTC. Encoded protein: CASSNRTRTGRASETQYF. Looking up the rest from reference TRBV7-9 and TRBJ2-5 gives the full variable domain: DTGVSQNPRHKITKRGQNVTFRCDPISEHNRLYWYRQTLGQGPEFLTYFQNEAQLEKSRLLSDRFSAERPKGSFSTLEIQRTEQGDSAMYLCASSNRTRTGRASETQYFGPGTRLLVL.

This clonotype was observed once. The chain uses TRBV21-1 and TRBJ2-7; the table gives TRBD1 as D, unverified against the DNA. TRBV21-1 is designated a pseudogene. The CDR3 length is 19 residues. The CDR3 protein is CASSKPRDRYEWIWYEQYF. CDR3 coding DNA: TGTGCCAGCAGCAAACCCCGGGACAGGTATGAGTGGATATGGTACGAGCAGTACTTC.

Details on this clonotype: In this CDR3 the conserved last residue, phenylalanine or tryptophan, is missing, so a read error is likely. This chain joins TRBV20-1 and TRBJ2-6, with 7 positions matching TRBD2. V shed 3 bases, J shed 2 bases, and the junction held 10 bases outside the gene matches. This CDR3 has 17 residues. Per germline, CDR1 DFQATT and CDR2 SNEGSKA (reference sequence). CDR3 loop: CSASEYRAGAGANVLTL. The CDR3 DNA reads TGCAGTGCTAGCGAGTACCGGGCGGGAGCTGGGGCCAACGTCCTGACTCTC.

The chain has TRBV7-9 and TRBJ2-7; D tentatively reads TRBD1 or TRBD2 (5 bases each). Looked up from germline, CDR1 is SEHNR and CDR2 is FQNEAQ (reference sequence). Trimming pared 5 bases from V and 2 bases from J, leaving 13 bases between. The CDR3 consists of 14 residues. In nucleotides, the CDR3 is TGTGCCAGCAGCCCCGGGGCCATTCCCTACGAGCAGTACTTC. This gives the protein CASSPGAIPYEQYF. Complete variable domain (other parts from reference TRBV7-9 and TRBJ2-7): DTGVSQNPRHKITKRGQNVTFRCDPISEHNRLYWYRQTLGQGPEFLTYFQNEAQLEKSRLLSDRFSAERPKGSFSTLEIQRTEQGDSAMYLCASSPGAIPYEQYFGPGTRLTVT.

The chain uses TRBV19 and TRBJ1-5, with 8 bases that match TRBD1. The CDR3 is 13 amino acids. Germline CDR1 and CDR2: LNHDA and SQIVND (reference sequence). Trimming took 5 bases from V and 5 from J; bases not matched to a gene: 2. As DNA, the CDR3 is TGTGCCAGTAGTCGGACAGGGCATCAGCCCCAGCATTTT. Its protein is CASSRTGHQPQHF.

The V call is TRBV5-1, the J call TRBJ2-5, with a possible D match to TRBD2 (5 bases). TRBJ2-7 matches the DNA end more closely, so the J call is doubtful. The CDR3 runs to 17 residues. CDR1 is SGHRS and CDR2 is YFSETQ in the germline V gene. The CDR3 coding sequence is TGCGCCAGCAGCTTCAGAGGGAAGCGTTGGTTCTCCTACGAGCAGTACTTC. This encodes CASSFRGKRWFSYEQYF.

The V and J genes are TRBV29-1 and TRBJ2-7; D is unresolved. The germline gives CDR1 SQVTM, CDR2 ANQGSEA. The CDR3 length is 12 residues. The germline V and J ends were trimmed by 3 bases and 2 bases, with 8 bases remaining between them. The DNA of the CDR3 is TGCAGCGTTGAGAAGGATACCTACGAGCAGTACTTC. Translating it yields CSVEKDTYEQYF.

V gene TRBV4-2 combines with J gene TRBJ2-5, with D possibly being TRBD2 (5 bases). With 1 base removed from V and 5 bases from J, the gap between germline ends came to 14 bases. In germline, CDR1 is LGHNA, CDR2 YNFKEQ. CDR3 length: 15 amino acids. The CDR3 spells CASSQAGEQRETQYF. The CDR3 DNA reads TGTGCCAGCAGCCAAGCTGGGGAGCAAAGGGAGACCCAGTACTTC.

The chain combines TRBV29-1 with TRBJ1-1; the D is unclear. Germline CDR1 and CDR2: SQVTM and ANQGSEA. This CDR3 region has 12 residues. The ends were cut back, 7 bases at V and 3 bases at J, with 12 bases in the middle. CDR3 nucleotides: TGCAGCGATAATGGTCCGGACACTGAAGCTTTCTTT. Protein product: CSDNGPDTEAFF.

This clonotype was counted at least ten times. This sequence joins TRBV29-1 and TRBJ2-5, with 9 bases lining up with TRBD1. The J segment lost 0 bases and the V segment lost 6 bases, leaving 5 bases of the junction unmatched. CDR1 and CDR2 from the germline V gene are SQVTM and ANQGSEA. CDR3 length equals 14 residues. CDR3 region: CSVTRDRDQETQYF. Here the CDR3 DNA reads TGCAGCGTGACCCGGGACAGGGACCAAGAGACCCAGTACTTC.

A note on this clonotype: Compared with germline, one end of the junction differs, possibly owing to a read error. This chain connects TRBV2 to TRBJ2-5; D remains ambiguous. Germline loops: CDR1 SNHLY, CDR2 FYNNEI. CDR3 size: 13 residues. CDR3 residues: CASTQGSTESQYF. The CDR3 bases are TGTGCCAGCACCCAAGGCTCCACAGAGAGCCAGTACTTC.

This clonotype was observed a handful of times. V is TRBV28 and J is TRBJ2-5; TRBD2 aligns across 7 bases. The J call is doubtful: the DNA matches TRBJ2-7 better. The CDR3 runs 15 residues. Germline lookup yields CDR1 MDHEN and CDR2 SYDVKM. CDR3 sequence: CASSLGGVGSYEQYF. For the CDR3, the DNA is TGTGCCAGCAGCCTGGGAGGGGTGGGTTCCTACGAGCAGTACTTC.

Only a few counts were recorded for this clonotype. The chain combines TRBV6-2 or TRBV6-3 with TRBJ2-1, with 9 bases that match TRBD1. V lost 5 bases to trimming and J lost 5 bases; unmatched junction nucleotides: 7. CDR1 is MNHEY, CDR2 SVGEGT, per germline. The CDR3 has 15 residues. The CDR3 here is CASSGLGQGHNEQFF. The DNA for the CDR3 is TGTGCCAGCAGTGGCTTGGGACAGGGTCACAATGAGCAGTTCTTC.

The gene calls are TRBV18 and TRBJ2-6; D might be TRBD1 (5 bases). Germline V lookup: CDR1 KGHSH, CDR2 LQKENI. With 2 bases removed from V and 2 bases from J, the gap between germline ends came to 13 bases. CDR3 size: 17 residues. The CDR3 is CASSPVQGVAGANVLTF. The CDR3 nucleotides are TGTGCCAGCTCACCAGTCCAGGGTGTGGCTGGGGCCAACGTCCTGACTTTC.

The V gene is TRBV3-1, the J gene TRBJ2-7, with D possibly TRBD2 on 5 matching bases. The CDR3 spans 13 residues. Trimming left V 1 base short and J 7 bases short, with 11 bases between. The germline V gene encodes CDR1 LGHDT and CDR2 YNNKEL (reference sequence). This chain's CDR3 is CASSQVLAGEQYF. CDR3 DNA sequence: TGTGCCAGCAGCCAAGTGCTAGCTGGGGAGCAGTACTTC.

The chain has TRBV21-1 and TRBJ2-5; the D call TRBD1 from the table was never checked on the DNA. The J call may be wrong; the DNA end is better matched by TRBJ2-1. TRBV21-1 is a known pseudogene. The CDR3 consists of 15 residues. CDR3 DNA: TGTGCCAGCAGCAAAGTCAGGGGGCCCCATGGTGAGCAGTTCTTC. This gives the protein CASSKVRGPHGEQFF.

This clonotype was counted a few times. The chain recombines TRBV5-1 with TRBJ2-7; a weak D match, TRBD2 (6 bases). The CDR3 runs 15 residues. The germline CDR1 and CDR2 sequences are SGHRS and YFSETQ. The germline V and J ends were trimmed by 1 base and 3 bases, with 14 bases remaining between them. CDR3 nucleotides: TGCGCCAGCAGCTTGAGTGGAGGGGTTCGCTACGAGCAGTACTTC. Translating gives CASSLSGGVRYEQYF. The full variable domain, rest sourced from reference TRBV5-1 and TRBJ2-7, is KAGVTQTPRYLIKTRGQQVTLSCSPISGHRSVSWYQQTPGQGLQFLFEYFSETQRNKGNFPGRFSGRQFSNSRSEMNVSTLELGDSALYLCASSLSGGVRYEQYFGPGTRLTVT.

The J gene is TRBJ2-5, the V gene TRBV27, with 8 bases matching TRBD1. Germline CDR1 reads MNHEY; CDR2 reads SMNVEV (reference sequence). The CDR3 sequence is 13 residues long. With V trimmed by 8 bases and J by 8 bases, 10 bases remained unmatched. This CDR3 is CASGQTGARTQYF. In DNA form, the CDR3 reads TGTGCCAGCGGACAGACAGGGGCCAGAACCCAGTACTTC.

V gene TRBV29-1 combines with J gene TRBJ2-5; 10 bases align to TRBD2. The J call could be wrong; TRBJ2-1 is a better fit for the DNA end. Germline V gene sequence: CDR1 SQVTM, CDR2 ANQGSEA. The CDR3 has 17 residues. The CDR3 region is CSAVSWLAGVAYNEQFF. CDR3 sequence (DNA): TGCAGCGCCGTGTCGTGGCTAGCGGGAGTCGCCTACAATGAGCAGTTCTTC.

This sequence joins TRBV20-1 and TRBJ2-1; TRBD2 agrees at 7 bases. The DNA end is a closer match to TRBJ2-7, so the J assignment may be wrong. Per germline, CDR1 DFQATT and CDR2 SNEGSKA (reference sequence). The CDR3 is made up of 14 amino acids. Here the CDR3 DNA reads TGCAGTGCTAGGGGGACGACGGGAGGATACGAGCAGTACTTC. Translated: CSARGTTGGYEQYF.

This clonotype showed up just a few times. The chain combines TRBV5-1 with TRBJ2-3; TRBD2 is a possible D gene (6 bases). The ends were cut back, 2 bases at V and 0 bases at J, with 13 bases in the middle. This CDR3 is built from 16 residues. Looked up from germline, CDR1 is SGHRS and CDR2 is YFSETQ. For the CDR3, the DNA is TGCGCCAGCAGCTTCGGGGGAACGACTAGCACAGATACGCAGTATTTT. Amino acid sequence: CASSFGGTTSTDTQYF.